A single sample is the source of the 5 T cell receptor beta chains below, sequenced in a study of T cell responses to AZD1222 COVID-19 vaccine. The protocol was immunoSEQ multiplex PCR, while the TCRdb copy is restricted to in-frame clones and leaves out a portion. The sample consists of 110,000 to 150,000 clones, 80% to 95% of them appearing once. This sample comprised peripheral blood, obtained 28 days after the second AZD1222 dose. These receptors were collected from an adult who received the AZD1222 COVID-19 vaccine.

The chain combines TRBV28 with TRBJ1-2; D unresolved. The CDR3 runs to 13 residues. Trimming left V 5 bases short and J 6 bases short, with 13 bases between. Germline-derived CDR1 and CDR2 are MDHEN and SYDVKM. CDR3 sequence reads: CASSLGPADGYTF. CDR3 nucleotide sequence: TGTGCCAGCAGTCTCGGGCCTGCAGATGGCTACACCTTC.

The chain is built from TRBV28 and TRBJ1-2, with unresolved D. CDR1 is MDHEN, CDR2 SYDVKM, per germline. The CDR3 length is 15 residues. Trimming pared 4 bases from V and 2 bases from J, leaving 14 bases between. The CDR3 DNA reads as TGTGCCAGCAGTTGGCCAAGGGCGGTAAACTATGGCTACACCTTC. The encoded protein is CASSWPRAVNYGYTF.

The count of this clone is one. This chain links TRBV3-1 (or the pseudogene TRBV3-2) with TRBJ2-3; 11 positions agree with TRBD2. V was pared by 1 base and J by 0 bases, with 3 bases of the junction left unmatched. Germline-derived CDR1 and CDR2 are LGHDT and YNNKEL (reference sequence). CDR3 size: 17 residues. The DNA of the CDR3 is TGTGCCAGCAGCCAAGCGGGACTAGCGGACAGCACAGATACGCAGTATTTT. Translation gives CASSQAGLADSTDTQYF.

CDR3 DNA sequence: TGTGCCAGCAGCGAAACGGTGGAGCAGTACTTC. It specifies CASSETVEQYF. The chain couples TRBV7-8 to TRBJ2-7, with no clear D. This CDR3 has 11 residues. CDR1 is SGHVS and CDR2 is FQNEAQ in the germline V gene. The germline V and J ends were trimmed by 5 bases and 7 bases, with 9 bases remaining between them.

The chain joins TRBV19 to TRBJ2-7; D is undetermined. The CDR3 sequence is 15 residues long. V was trimmed by 7 bases and J by 1 base, leaving 17 bases between them. Germline assignment: CDR1 LNHDA and CDR2 SQIVND (reference sequence). The CDR3 loop reads CASTPSGTGSYEQYF. The DNA for the CDR3 is TGTGCCAGTACCCCAAGTGGAACCGGGTCCTACGAGCAGTACTTC. The full variable domain, its missing parts supplied by reference TRBV19 and TRBJ2-7, is DGGITQSPKYLFRKEGQNVTLSCEQNLNHDAMYWYRQDPGQGLRLIYYSQIVNDFQKGDIAEGYSVSREKKESFPLTVTSAQKNPTAFYLCASTPSGTGSYEQYFGPGTRLTVT.